These 10 T cell receptor beta chains were sequenced from one sample in a study of cytomegalovirus exposure and HLA in healthy donors. Profiled with immunoSEQ multiplex PCR; TCRdb holds only in-frame clones, not every one. The sample lists 150,000 to 200,000 clones, 80% to 85% occurring once. Sequenced input: PBMCs. All receptors derive from a woman between 25 and 40 years old in good health and CMV-seronegative.

This clone was detected only once. The CDR3 loop reads CASSLTGDSNQPQHF. The CDR3 DNA is TGTGCCAGCAGTCTGACAGGAGATAGCAATCAGCCCCAGCATTTT. V and J are TRBV2 and TRBJ1-5, with a possible D match to TRBD1 (6 bases). V was cut by 5 bases and J by 0 bases, with 11 bases left in between. The germline V gene encodes CDR1 SNHLY and CDR2 FYNNEI. The CDR3 sequence is 15 residues long.

The chain joins TRBV28 to TRBJ1-1; 7 positions match TRBD1. In germline, CDR1 is MDHEN, CDR2 SYDVKM. This CDR3 has 15 residues. V trimming: 6 bases; J trimming: 3 bases; junction bases outside the gene matches: 10. The CDR3 is CASRGIDREDTEAFF. In DNA form, the CDR3 reads TGTGCCAGCAGGGGGATTGACAGGGAAGACACTGAAGCTTTCTTT.

V usage is TRBV29-1 and J usage is TRBJ2-7; maybe TRBD1 (5 bases). Germline V gene data show CDR1 as SQVTM and CDR2 as ANQGSEA. The CDR3 extends over 14 amino acids. Trimming cost V 4 bases and J 2 bases, with 15 bases left between them. The CDR3 spells CSVGPRAGTYEQYF. For the CDR3, the DNA is TGCAGCGTTGGTCCCAGGGCAGGGACCTACGAGCAGTACTTC.

Here the CDR3 reads CASSLVGRGFYTEAFF. CDR3 coding DNA: TGCGCCAGCAGCTTGGTAGGCAGGGGATTCTACACTGAAGCTTTCTTT. The chain recombines TRBV5-1 with TRBJ1-1; weak D call: TRBD1 (6 bases). Germline values: CDR1 SGHRS, CDR2 YFSETQ. The V and J ends lost 0 bases and 3 bases respectively, with 15 bases between them. This CDR3 has 16 amino acids.

The CDR3, as DNA: TGTGCCAGCACCCCCCGCGATCGGGAGACCCAGTACTTC. This encodes CASTPRDRETQYF. The V gene is TRBV28, the J gene TRBJ2-5; no clear D gene. The germline V gene has CDR1 MDHEN and CDR2 SYDVKM. This CDR3 is 13 amino acids long. The germline V and J ends were trimmed by 7 bases and 5 bases, with 14 bases remaining between them. Filled out from reference TRBV28 and TRBJ2-5, the complete variable domain reads DVKVTQSSRYLVKRTGEKVFLECVQDMDHENMFWYRQDPGLGLRLIYFSYDVKMKEKGDIPEGYSVSREKKERFSLILESASTNQTSMYLCASTPRDRETQYFGPGTRLLVL.

This chain links TRBV27 with TRBJ1-4; possibly TRBD1 for D (6 bases). V lost 8 bases and J lost 5, with 21 bases in between. Germline V gives CDR1 MNHEY, CDR2 SMNVEV (reference sequence). The length of the CDR3 is 16 residues. The CDR3 spells CASGSFWGLINEKLFF. The CDR3 DNA reads TGTGCCAGCGGATCATTTTGGGGGCTGATAAATGAAAAACTGTTTTTT.

The chain couples TRBV5-1 to TRBJ2-5; 9 bases are a match to TRBD1. The V gene's germline CDR1 is SGHRS and CDR2 YFSETQ. The CDR3 totals 16 residues. V lost 2 bases, J lost 3 bases, and 8 bases stayed unmatched. The CDR3 bases are TGCGCCAGCAGCTTTCAGACAGGGGGGACGGAAGAGACCCAGTACTTC. Translation: CASSFQTGGTEETQYF.

The V gene is TRBV5-6, the J gene TRBJ2-1; 14 bases are shared with TRBD2. Germline assignment: CDR1 SGHDT and CDR2 YYEEEE. This CDR3 has 14 residues. V was pared by 5 bases and J by 8 bases, with 3 bases of the junction left unmatched. The CDR3 DNA sequence: TGTGCCAGCAGGACTAGCGGGAGGGCTCATGAGCAGTTCTTC. This gives the protein CASRTSGRAHEQFF.

This chain links TRBV4-1 with TRBJ1-1; D gene ambiguous. Trimming shortened V by 0 bases and J by 8 bases, and 19 bases separated the two germline ends. This CDR3 is 16 amino acids long. Germline V gives CDR1 MGHRA, CDR2 YSYEKL. Here the CDR3 DNA reads TGCGCCAGCAGCCAAGATAAAGCTTCAACCCCCACGGAAGCTTTCTTT. It is translated as CASSQDKASTPTEAFF.

The gene calls are TRBV30 and TRBJ1-5; unclear D gene. The CDR3 is 15 amino acids. The germline V gene encodes CDR1 GTSNPN and CDR2 SVGIG (reference sequence). The V and J ends lost 2 bases and 6 bases respectively, with 17 bases between them. CDR3 residues: CAWSLPEPLSQPQHF. In DNA, the CDR3 is TGTGCCTGGAGTCTCCCCGAACCCCTAAGTCAGCCCCAGCATTTT. The full variable domain, rest sourced from reference TRBV30 and TRBJ1-5, is SQTIHQWPATLVQPVGSPLSLECTVEGTSNPNLYWYRQAAGRGLQLLFYSVGIGQISSEVPQNLSASRPQDRQFILSSKKLLLSDSGFYLCAWSLPEPLSQPQHFGDGTRLSIL.